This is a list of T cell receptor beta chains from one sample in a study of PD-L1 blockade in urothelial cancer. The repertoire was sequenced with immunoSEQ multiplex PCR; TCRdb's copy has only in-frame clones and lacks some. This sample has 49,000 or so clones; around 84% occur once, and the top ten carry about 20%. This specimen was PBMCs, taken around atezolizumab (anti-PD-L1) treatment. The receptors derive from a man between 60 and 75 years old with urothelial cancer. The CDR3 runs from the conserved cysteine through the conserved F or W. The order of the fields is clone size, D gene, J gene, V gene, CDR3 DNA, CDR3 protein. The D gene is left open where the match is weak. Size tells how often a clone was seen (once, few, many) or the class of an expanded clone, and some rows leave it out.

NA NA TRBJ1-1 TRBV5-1 TGCGCCAGCAGCAGACAGAGCATGAACACTGAAGCTTTCTTT CASSRQSMNTEAFF
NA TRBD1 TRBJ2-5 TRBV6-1 TGTGCCAGCAGATTGGGACAGGCCACTCAAGAGACCCAGTACTTC CASRLGQATQETQYF
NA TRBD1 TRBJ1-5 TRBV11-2 TGTGCCAGCAGCTTCGGGACAGGGGGCAATCAGCCCCAGCATTTT CASSFGTGGNQPQHF
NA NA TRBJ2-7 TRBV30 TGTGCCTGGAGTGGGCTTATCGAGCAGTACTTC CAWSGLIEQYF
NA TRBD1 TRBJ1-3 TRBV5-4 TGTGCCAGCAGCTTGGCGGGACAGGCTGGAAACACCATATATTTT CASSLAGQAGNTIYF
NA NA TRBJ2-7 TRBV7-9 TGTGCCAGCAGCGACCGGGAGCCCGTTTGGGAGCAGTACTTC CASSDREPVWEQYF
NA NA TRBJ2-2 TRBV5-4 TGTGCCAGCAGCCTCCGGAGCGGGTCTGACACCGGGGAGCTGTTTTTT CASSLRSGSDTGELFF
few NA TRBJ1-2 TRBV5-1 TGCGCCAGCAGTTACGGGACAAATAACTATGGCTACACCTTC CASSYGTNNYGYTF
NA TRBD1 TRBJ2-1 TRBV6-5 TGTGCCAGCAGGGGGACAGGGGTGGTCAGTGAGCAGTTCTTC CASRGTGVVSEQFF
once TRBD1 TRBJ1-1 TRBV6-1 TGTGCCAGCAGCGATGACAGGGAATCTTTCTTT CASSDDRESFF
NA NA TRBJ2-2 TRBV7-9 TGTGCCAGCAGCCTCCACGGGTCCGGGGAGCTGTTTTTT CASSLHGSGELFF
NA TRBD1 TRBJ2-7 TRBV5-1 TGCGCCAGCAGCAGTGGGACAGGGAGGGCCTACGAGCAGTACTTC CASSSGTGRAYEQYF